Listed below are T cell receptor beta chains from one sample, sequenced in a study of T cells in Graves' hyperthyroidism and ophthalmopathy. TCRdb itself ran the multiplex PCR reads through MiXCR, one entry per CDR3 protein. The repertoire includes some 490,000 distinct CDR3 sequences, 22% of them detected once, and about 53% sits in the top ten. The sample taken for sequencing was blood. These receptors originate from a woman aged 70 to 79 with Graves' ophthalmopathy. Each CDR3 is given with its conserved first and last residue. The order of the fields is V gene, J gene, clone size, D gene, CDR3 DNA, CDR3 protein. The D gene is left open where the match is weak. Expanded clones get a size class; other rows say once, few or many, or leave the size out.

TRBV5-1	TRBJ2-3	NA	TRBD1	TGCGCCAGCAGCCCCCAGGGGGCGAAGGATACGCAGTATTTT	CASSPQGAKDTQYF
TRBV29-1	TRBJ1-2	few	TRBD1	TGCAGCGTCACGGACAGGTCCGTCTATGGCTACACCTTC	CSVTDRSVYGYTF
TRBV7-2	TRBJ2-3	few	TRBD2	TGTGCCAGCAGCTCCAGCGGGAGTGATACGCAGTATTTT	CASSSSGSDTQYF
TRBV6-2/TRBV6-3	TRBJ2-2	many	NA	TGTGCCAGCAGTTACTCGATTCAGCACACCGGGGAGCTGTTTTTT	CASSYSIQHTGELFF
TRBV24-1	TRBJ2-5	NA	TRBD2	TGTGCCACCAGTGATCGGCGGGAGGGCCCGGAGACCCAGTACTTC	CATSDRREGPETQYF
TRBV28	TRBJ1-5	many	NA	TGTGCCAGCAGTTTAGGAAGGCAGCCCCAGCATTTT	CASSLGRQPQHF
TRBV19	TRBJ2-2	few	NA	TGTGCCAGTAGTATACGACGTATCGGGGAGCTGTTTTTT	CASSIRRIGELFF
TRBV6-1	TRBJ2-2	few	TRBD2	TGTGCCAGCAGTTTTCGTAGCGGGAGGGCCTTCACCGGGGAGCTGTTTTTT	CASSFRSGRAFTGELFF
TRBV2	TRBJ1-4	many	TRBD1	TGTGCCAGCAATACACAGGGGTACGGTGAAAAACTGTTTTTT	CASNTQGYGEKLFF
TRBV28	TRBJ2-2	NA	TRBD2	TGTGCCAGCCGGACTAGCGGGAGAACCGGGGAGCTGTTTTTT	CASRTSGRTGELFF
TRBV3-1	TRBJ2-1	NA	TRBD2	TGTGCCAGCAGCCAAGGTGCGGGAGTCACCTACAATGAGCAGTTCTTC	CASSQGAGVTYNEQFF
TRBV19	TRBJ1-2	few	NA	TGTGCCACACATAGCAGGGATCAGGGCTACACCTTC	CATHSRDQGYTF
TRBV19	TRBJ2-2	NA	NA	TGTGCCAGTAGTATAGAGCTCAAATTCGGGGAGCTGTTTTTT	CASSIELKFGELFF
TRBV29-1	TRBJ1-4	NA	TRBD1	TGCAGCGGGCGTGAGGGGACAGATAATGAAAAACTGTTTTTT	CSGREGTDNEKLFF
TRBV12-5	TRBJ2-2	few	NA	TGTGCCACTAGGCAATCGAACACCGGGGAGCTGTTTTTT	CATRQSNTGELFF
TRBV7-3	TRBJ1-1	few	NA	TGTGCCAGCAGCCCGGGGGGGGCCGCGGGCACTGAAGCTTTCTTT	CASSPGGAAGTEAFF
TRBV4-2	TRBJ2-3	few	TRBD2	TGTGCCAGCAGCCAAGACCCGGGAGGGAGCACAGATACGCAGTATTTT	CASSQDPGGSTDTQYF
TRBV3-1	TRBJ2-1	few	NA	TGTGCCAGCAATGGACTAAACAATGAGCAGTTCTTC	CASNGLNNEQFF
TRBV12-3/TRBV12-4	TRBJ2-2	few	NA	TGTGCCAGCAAAACCGGGACACCGAACACCGGGGAGCTGTTTTTT	CASKTGTPNTGELFF
TRBV18	TRBJ2-3	few	NA	TGTGCCAGCTCACACCGGGACTCAGAGGATACGCAGTATTTT	CASSHRDSEDTQYF
TRBV2	TRBJ1-1	NA	NA	TGTGCCAGCAGTGAAGCGTGGCCGTGGGGAGCTTTCTTT	CASSEAWPWGAFF
TRBV9	TRBJ1-2	many	NA	TGTGCCAGCAGCGTAGACTCGCGGGATGGCTACACCTTC	CASSVDSRDGYTF
TRBV2	TRBJ1-3	NA	NA	TGTGCCAGCCACAAGACAGCCAACTCTGGAAACACCATATATTTT	CASHKTANSGNTIYF
TRBV3-1	TRBJ2-7	few	NA	TGTGCCAGCAGCCGTCGCCGGGCCGCCTACGAGCAGTACTTC	CASSRRRAAYEQYF
TRBV11-2	TRBJ2-7	NA	NA	TGTGCCAGCAGCTTACAGCTCCTAGTCGAGTACGAGCAGTACTTC	CASSLQLLVEYEQYF
TRBV7-3	TRBJ2-1	NA	NA	TGTGCCAGCACCCGGGGTACGGGCCATGAGCAGTTCTTC	CASTRGTGHEQFF
TRBV5-6	TRBJ2-7	NA	TRBD2	TGTGCCAGCAGCTTCTGGCGGGAGGGCCGTTCCTACGAGCAGTACTTC	CASSFWREGRSYEQYF
TRBV28	TRBJ2-7	many	TRBD2	TGTGCCAGCAGGTCTAGCGGCACTAGCTCCTACGAGCAGTACTTC	CASRSSGTSSYEQYF
TRBV5-5	TRBJ1-1	NA	NA	TGTGCCAGCAGCTTGAGTGTCTTGGGTAGAAGAGCTTTCTTT	CASSLSVLGRRAFF
TRBV30	TRBJ2-4	NA	NA	TGTGCCTGGAGTGTAGGCAGGAGGAATAGTAGGAACATTCAGTACTTC	CAWSVGRRNSRNIQYF
TRBV6-1	TRBJ1-2	once	NA	TGTGCCAGCAGATTCAAACCCTCTTCTAGCTATGGCTACACCTTC	CASRFKPSSSYGYTF
TRBV9	TRBJ1-5	NA	NA	TGTGCCAGCAGTAGCCTGTATAGCAATCAGCCCCAGCATTTT	CASSSLYSNQPQHF
TRBV20-1	TRBJ1-2	NA	NA	TGCAGTGCTCAGACAGCGAACTATGGCTACACCTTC	CSAQTANYGYTF
TRBV28	TRBJ2-6	many	NA	TGTGCCACCACCTCGGGGGCCAACGTCCTGACTTTC	CATTSGANVLTF
TRBV12-3/TRBV12-4	TRBJ1-2	many	NA	TGTGCCAGCAGCCCTCAGGGACACTATGGCTACACCTTC	CASSPQGHYGYTF
TRBV10-1	TRBJ1-5	NA	NA	TGCGCCAGCAGTGAGAAGGTCCGGAAGCATTTT	CASSEKVRKHF
TRBV4-1	TRBJ2-3	NA	TRBD1	TGCGCCAGCAGCCAACCGGACAGGGACACAGATACGCAGTATTTT	CASSQPDRDTDTQYF
TRBV5-1	TRBJ2-3	NA	NA	TGCGCCAGCAGCTTGTATCGAAAGGCTACGACAGATACGCAGTATTTT	CASSLYRKATTDTQYF
TRBV15	TRBJ1-4	few	TRBD1	TGTGCCACCAGCAAGGGACAGGCAACTTATAATGAAAAACTGTTTTTT	CATSKGQATYNEKLFF
TRBV5-4	TRBJ2-7	NA	NA	TGTGCCAGCAGCTTGATGGGAGGAGTCCTCGAGCAGTACTTC	CASSLMGGVLEQYF
TRBV10-3	TRBJ1-3	NA	NA	TGTGCCATCAGTGAGTCGGCAGGCTCTGGAAACACCATATATTTT	CAISESAGSGNTIYF
TRBV30	TRBJ2-3	NA	NA	TGTGCCTGGATCACGCAGGGAAGCACAGATACGCAGTATTTT	CAWITQGSTDTQYF
TRBV5-1	TRBJ2-2	NA	TRBD2	TGCGCCAGCAGCTTGGTTGCGGGAGGGCCGAACACCGGGGAGCTGTTTTTT	CASSLVAGGPNTGELFF
TRBV7-8	TRBJ2-7	NA	NA	TGTGCCAGCAGCTCCGGCCCCACAAGCTCCTACGAGCAGTACTTC	CASSSGPTSSYEQYF
TRBV29-1	TRBJ2-1	NA	TRBD2	TGCAGCATTGGAAGCCAACTAGCGGGAGAGATTAATGAGCAGTTCTTC	CSIGSQLAGEINEQFF
TRBV19	TRBJ2-2	few	NA	TGTGCCAGTAGTAATAGGGTATTGGGTACCGGGGAGCTGTTTTTT	CASSNRVLGTGELFF
TRBV20-1	TRBJ2-2	NA	TRBD2	TGCAGTGCTAGGCCGGCTAGCGGGAGAGGGGGCACCGGGGAGCTGTTTTTT	CSARPASGRGGTGELFF
TRBV2	TRBJ2-1	NA	TRBD2	TGTGCCAGCAGTGGGATGGTAGCGGGAGGGATCAGCTCCTACAATGAGCAGTTCTTC	CASSGMVAGGISSYNEQFF
TRBV12-3/TRBV12-4	TRBJ1-1	many	NA	TGTGCCAGCAGTTTACGAGGATCTGGTGAAGCTTTCTTT	CASSLRGSGEAFF
TRBV5-1	TRBJ2-7	few	TRBD2	TGCGCCAGCAGCACCGGGACTAGCGAGCAGTACTTC	CASSTGTSEQYF
TRBV19	TRBJ1-1	few	TRBD1	TGTGCCAGTAGTCTCAGAGGACAGGGGAAGAACACTGAAGCTTTCTTT	CASSLRGQGKNTEAFF